One sample yielded the 18 T cell receptor beta chains listed below, sequenced in a study of T-cell memory formation after mild COVID-19. MiXCR was run by TCRdb on the 5' RACE reads, yielding one entry per CDR3 protein. The sample consists of a few hundred thousand distinct CDR3 sequences, roughly a fifth of them appearing once. Sequencing was carried out using PBMCs or a T cell subset sorted from them (not recorded which). Receptors originate from a man between 18 and 29 years old who had mild COVID-19 (a few samples of this study predate the infection). Cell type and time point are not known.

The chain employs TRBV4-1 and TRBJ2-2; 9 bases line up with TRBD2. The length of the CDR3 is 16 residues. V shed 7 bases, J shed 5 bases, and the junction held 11 bases outside the gene matches. The germline CDR1 and CDR2 sequences are MGHRA and YSYEKL. The CDR3 loop is CASTSREGTATGELFF. The CDR3, as DNA: TGCGCCAGCACCTCGCGGGAGGGGACAGCGACCGGGGAGCTGTTTTTT.

This clonotype appeared many times. This chain links TRBV12-3 or TRBV12-4 with TRBJ2-3, with 7 bases matching TRBD1. This CDR3 has 15 amino acids. The ends lost 5 bases at V and 0 bases at J; junction bases unmatched: 5. CDR3 bases: TGTGCCAGCAGTCCGGACAGGACAAGCACAGATACGCAGTATTTT. This codes for CASSPDRTSTDTQYF.

This clonotype appeared a few times. This rearrangement joins TRBV4-1 to TRBJ2-7; unclear D gene. From germline, CDR1 is MGHRA and CDR2 YSYEKL. V was pared by 4 bases and J by 2 bases, with 15 bases between. This CDR3 contains 15 residues. The DNA of the CDR3 is TGCGCCAGCAGCCGAGCCCCGACACGGACCTACGAGCAGTACGTC. As protein: CASSRAPTRTYEQYV.

This clonotype was detected once. The chain couples TRBV20-1 to TRBJ2-7; the D is unclear. The CDR3 is made up of 15 amino acids. V shed 0 bases and J shed 2 bases, with 14 bases lying between them. Germline CDR1 reads DFQATT; CDR2 reads SNEGSKA (reference sequence). The CDR3 reads CSARDLGSRPYEQYV. The CDR3 DNA reads as TGCAGTGCTAGAGATCTTGGTTCCCGTCCCTACGAGCAGTACGTC.

The chain recombines TRBV20-1 with TRBJ1-5; D gene ambiguous. Germline CDR1 is DFQATT and CDR2 is SNEGSKA (reference sequence). Trimming took 0 bases from V and 0 from J, leaving 9 bases between them. The length of the CDR3 is 15 residues. CDR3 DNA sequence: TGCAGTGCTAGAGATAGCCTAAATAGCAATCAGCCCCAGCATTTT. Its translation is CSARDSLNSNQPQHF.

V and J are TRBV30 and TRBJ1-6, with a possible D match to TRBD1 (6 bases). Germline V gene sequence: CDR1 GTSNPN, CDR2 SVGIG (reference sequence). The CDR3 runs to 16 residues. The ends were cut back, 6 bases at V and 4 bases at J, with 19 bases in the middle. The CDR3 DNA follows: TGTGCCTGTATTGAGGTGGGGGCTGGGTATAATTCACCCCTCCACTTT. This codes for CACIEVGAGYNSPLHF. The entire variable domain, with the rest obtained from reference TRBV30 and TRBJ1-6, is as follows: SQTIHQWPATLVQPVGSPLSLECTVEGTSNPNLYWYRQAAGRGLQLLFYSVGIGQISSEVPQNLSASRPQDRQFILSSKKLLLSDSGFYLCACIEVGAGYNSPLHFGNGTRLTVT.

The table lists this clonotype with a few counts. The rearrangement uses TRBV28 and TRBJ2-3; 8 positions agree with TRBD2. The ends lost 8 bases at V and 3 bases at J; junction bases unmatched: 4. The CDR3 runs to 13 residues. The germline V gene has CDR1 MDHEN and CDR2 SYDVKM. The DNA of the CDR3 is TGTGCCAGCGGGACTAGAGTTACAGATACGCAGTATTTT. As protein: CASGTRVTDTQYF.

J is TRBJ2-1 and V is TRBV7-6; D possibly corresponds to TRBD2 (6 bases). CDR3 length: 12 amino acids. V was clipped by 8 bases and J by 5 bases, with 10 bases between them. Germline CDR1 reads SGHVS; CDR2 reads FNYEAQ. The CDR3: CASGGMHNEQFF. CDR3 in DNA: TGTGCCAGCGGGGGGATGCACAATGAGCAGTTCTTC.

This clonotype has only a few counts. The chain employs TRBV29-1 and TRBJ2-1; D is uncertain. The V end lost 8 bases, the J end lost 0 bases, and 11 bases lay between the germline ends. Per germline, CDR1 SQVTM and CDR2 ANQGSEA. The CDR3 spans 13 residues. In nucleotides, the CDR3 is TGCAGCTGTCATCTGAGCTCCTACAATGAGCAGTTCTTC. It is translated as CSCHLSSYNEQFF.

This clonotype was observed a few times. This chain connects TRBV15 to TRBJ2-7, with 9 bases that match TRBD1. CDR1 LNHNV and CDR2 YYDKDF come from the germline V gene (reference sequence). J lost 7 bases, V lost 4 bases, and 11 bases had no gene match. The CDR3 is 15 residues long. CDR3 bases: TGTGCCACCAGCACTCCGGGACAGGGTTTGGAGGAGCAGTACTTC. This gives the protein CATSTPGQGLEEQYF.

The chain is built from TRBV6-5 and TRBJ2-6; tentatively, D is TRBD1 (5 bases). There are 17 residues in the CDR3. Germline CDR1 MNHEY, CDR2 SVGAGI. V dropped 5 bases and J dropped 0 bases, with 14 bases sitting between them. The CDR3 DNA reads TGTGCCAGCAGTCGCGTTCCTCAGGGCTCTGGGGCCAACGTCCTGACTTTC. Amino acid sequence: CASSRVPQGSGANVLTF.

This clonotype was seen just once. V usage is TRBV5-1 and J usage is TRBJ2-7, with 10 bases that match TRBD1. J gave up 5 bases and V 7 bases, and 9 bases lay outside the gene matches. The CDR3 contains 14 residues. Germline CDR1 reads SGHRS; CDR2 reads YFSETQ. Here the CDR3 reads CASGTRTGGDEQYF. The DNA of the CDR3 is TGCGCCAGCGGGACTCGGACAGGGGGAGACGAGCAGTACTTC.

V is TRBV4-1 and J is TRBJ1-6, with TRBD1 as a possible D gene (5 bases). V was pared by 3 bases and J by 4 bases, with 19 bases between. The CDR3 totals 18 residues. Germline-derived CDR1 and CDR2 are MGHRA and YSYEKL. The CDR3 DNA sequence: TGCGCCAGCAGCCATCCCCTGGACACCCTAGTGTATAATTCACCCCTCCACTTT. The encoded protein is CASSHPLDTLVYNSPLHF.

The sample holds a few counts of this clonotype. V gene TRBV29-1 combines with J gene TRBJ2-7, with TRBD1 matching over 10 bases. The CDR3 sequence is 14 residues long. V was clipped by 5 bases and J by 5 bases; unmatched bases: 9. Germline V gene sequence: CDR1 SQVTM, CDR2 ANQGSEA. The CDR3 DNA follows: TGCAGCGTTCTCCCTGACAGGGGGCTCAACGAGCAGTACTTC. As protein: CSVLPDRGLNEQYF.

The V and J genes are TRBV20-1 and TRBJ1-4, with D perhaps TRBD1 (6 bases). The V and J ends lost 4 bases and 0 bases respectively, with 12 bases between them. This CDR3 region has 15 residues. CDR1 and CDR2 from the germline V gene are DFQATT and SNEGSKA (reference sequence). The CDR3 sequence: CSATPTGATNEKLFF. The CDR3 DNA reads as TGCAGTGCTACCCCGACAGGTGCAACTAATGAAAAACTGTTTTTT.

This clonotype appeared a few times. The rearrangement uses TRBV12-3 or TRBV12-4 and TRBJ2-5; TRBD2 aligns across 9 bases. The CDR3 sequence is 13 residues long. Unmatched junction bases numbered 5, after V lost 10 bases and J lost 2 bases. The CDR3 DNA sequence: TGTGCCACCTCTAGCGGGGTACAAGAGACCCAGTACTTC. The encoded protein is CATSSGVQETQYF.

This clonotype was counted between two and nine times. The junction departs from the called germline gene at one end, perhaps through a read error. The chain joins TRBV7-7 to TRBJ2-1; TRBD2 matches at 9 bases. The CDR3 spans 16 residues. Germline-derived CDR1 and CDR2 are SSHAT and FNYEAQ (reference sequence). CDR3 DNA: TGTGCTAGCAGCGCTTTTAGCGGGGGACTGTACAATGAGCAGTTCTTC. This gives the protein CASSAFSGGLYNEQFF. Drawing the rest from reference TRBV7-7 and TRBJ2-1, the complete variable domain is GAGVSQSPRYKVTKRGQDVTLRCDPISSHATLYWYQQALGQGPEFLTYFNYEAQPDKSGLPSDRFSAERPEGSISTLTIQRTEQRDSAMYRCASSAFSGGLYNEQFFGPGTRLTVL.

This clonotype was found a few times. CDR3 sequence: CASKQLAGDFYNEQFF. CDR3 DNA: TGTGCCAGCAAGCAACTAGCGGGGGACTTCTACAATGAGCAGTTCTTC. The genes are TRBV7-2 and TRBJ2-1; the match to TRBD2 covers 11 bases. CDR3 length equals 16 residues. In germline, CDR1 is SGHTA, CDR2 FQGNSA. J lost 3 bases, V lost 7 bases, and 8 bases had no gene match.